The present TCR beta chain was sequenced within a study of OX40 agonist ivuxolimab in advanced cancers. Study in general: A mean age of roughly 62 years, range roughly 20 to 85, was recorded, and 80% to 90% were male. Three patients, one with hepatocellular carcinoma and two with cutaneous melanoma, responded partially. Study outcomes and limitations: Among expanded peripheral T cells, antigen specificity went undetermined. Expanded clones were, on average, more numerous in CD8+ T cells than in CD4+.

Trimming removed 4 bases at V and 4 bases at J, with 10 bases between. This CDR3 region has 13 residues. The germline V gene encodes CDR1 KGHSH and CDR2 LQKENI. Comment on this clone: As yet, its antigen is unknown.

Clones were read by immunoSEQ multiplex PCR, and TCRdb kept only the in-frame ones, dropping some. The table includes roughly 96,000 clones, roughly four fifths detected once. This sample comprised CD4+ or CD8+ T cells sorted from blood, obtained in a trial of the OX40 agonist ivuxolimab. The rearrangement links TRBV18 to TRBJ1-1; D is possibly TRBD1 (5 bases). The clonotype was recovered from an adult with an advanced solid tumor such as melanoma, head and neck, liver or kidney cancer. CDR3 in amino acids: CASSQGPGTEAFF. The CDR3 DNA is TGTGCCAGCTCACAGGGGCCGGGCACTGAAGCTTTCTTT.